These 30 T cell receptor beta chains came from one sample sequenced in a study of T cell responses to AZD1222 COVID-19 vaccine. Assay used: immunoSEQ multiplex PCR; TCRdb lists only in-frame clones, some missing. The sample yields some 150,000 clones, 92% seen once. The sample consisted of peripheral blood, taken on day 0 of AZD1222 vaccination. Receptors originate from an adult in good health.

The chain recombines TRBV7-2 with TRBJ2-1; the match to TRBD2 covers 8 bases. The J segment lost 0 bases and the V segment lost 5 bases, leaving 6 bases of the junction unmatched. Germline assignment: CDR1 SGHTA and CDR2 FQGNSA. The CDR3 length is 16 residues. The CDR3 coding sequence is TGTGCCAGCAGCCGCACTAGCGGAGGCTCCTACAATGAGCAGTTCTTC. Amino acid sequence: CASSRTSGGSYNEQFF.

In this sample, this clone turned up once. J is TRBJ2-7 and V is TRBV9, with a possible D match to TRBD2 (6 bases). Looked up from germline, CDR1 is SGDLS and CDR2 is YYNGEE. Trimming shortened V by 0 bases and J by 5 bases, and 15 bases separated the two germline ends. CDR3 size: 15 residues. The CDR3 here is CASSVDPRDWDEQYF. CDR3 nucleotides: TGTGCCAGCAGCGTAGATCCCAGGGACTGGGACGAGCAGTACTTC. Full variable domain (outside the CDR3, taken from reference TRBV9 and TRBJ2-7): DSGVTQTPKHLITATGQRVTLRCSPRSGDLSVYWYQQSLDQGLQFLIQYYNGEERAKGNILERFSAQQFPDLHSELNLSSLELGDSALYFCASSVDPRDWDEQYFGPGTRLTVT.

This chain joins TRBV21-1 and TRBJ1-3; TRBD1 is the table's D call, not checked against the DNA. TRBV21-1 is noted as a pseudogene. The CDR3 contains 14 residues. The CDR3 protein is CASSVGQTGNTIYF. CDR3 in DNA: TGTGCCAGCAGCGTGGGACAGACGGGAAACACCATATATTTT.

V and J are TRBV4-1 and TRBJ1-5, with 7 positions matching TRBD1. The V gene end was trimmed by 4 bases and the J gene end by 4 bases; junction bases not matched to a gene: 10. CDR1 and CDR2 from the germline V gene are MGHRA and YSYEKL. The CDR3 consists of 16 residues. CDR3 sequence reads: CASSLPDRAFNQPQHF. CDR3 sequence (DNA): TGCGCCAGCAGCCTCCCCGACAGGGCCTTTAATCAGCCCCAGCATTTT.

This clone was seen a few times. The chain joins TRBV5-4 to TRBJ2-7; 7 bases match TRBD1. The CDR3 covers 14 residues. Unmatched junction bases numbered 6, after V lost 3 bases and J lost 3 bases. Per germline, CDR1 SGHNT and CDR2 YYREEE (reference sequence). This CDR3 is CASSSTTGYYEQYF. In DNA, the CDR3 is TGTGCCAGCAGCTCTACGACAGGGTACTACGAGCAGTACTTC.

This rearrangement joins TRBV28 to TRBJ1-3; a weak D match, TRBD1 (5 bases). Germline V gene lookup returns CDR1 MDHEN and CDR2 SYDVKM. Trimming removed 6 bases at V and 7 bases at J, with 13 bases between. CDR3 size: 13 residues. CDR3 in DNA: TGTGCCAGCAGACCGCAGGGTGGCAACACCATATATTTT. The encoded protein is CASRPQGGNTIYF.

The chain couples TRBV19 to TRBJ2-5; D perhaps matches TRBD1 (6 bases). Germline CDR1 is LNHDA and CDR2 is SQIVND (reference sequence). The germline V and J ends were trimmed by 5 bases and 5 bases, with 15 bases remaining between them. The CDR3 has 14 amino acids. CDR3 sequence: CASSQRQARETQYF. For the CDR3, the DNA is TGTGCCAGTAGTCAGCGACAGGCGAGGGAGACCCAGTACTTC.

This chain joins TRBV12-3 or TRBV12-4 and TRBJ2-7; the D gene is possibly TRBD2 (5 bases). V shed 6 bases and J shed 2 bases, with 8 bases lying between them. The CDR3 consists of 12 residues. The CDR3: CASSPGTYEQYF. CDR3 DNA sequence: TGTGCCAGCAGCCCGGGGACCTACGAGCAGTACTTC.

The V call is TRBV9, the J call TRBJ2-5, with 10 bases matching TRBD2. The CDR3 totals 17 residues. With V trimmed by 0 bases and J by 4 bases, 9 bases remained unmatched. From germline, CDR1 is SGDLS and CDR2 YYNGEE. The DNA for the CDR3 is TGTGCCAGCAGCGTAGGGGGACTAGCGATTTCAGGAGAGACCCAGTACTTC. Its translation: CASSVGGLAISGETQYF.

The chain employs TRBV5-1 and TRBJ1-2; D is undetermined. The CDR3 spans 14 residues. CDR1 and CDR2 (germline): SGHRS, YFSETQ. V was shortened by 4 bases and J by 0 bases, with 10 bases between the two germline ends. The DNA of the CDR3 is TGCGCCAGCAGCCCAGCAGCTACTAACTATGGCTACACCTTC. Its translation is CASSPAATNYGYTF.

This clone was recorded a few times. The chain recombines TRBV7-8 with TRBJ2-7, with TRBD1 matching over 8 bases. The CDR3 totals 14 residues. Looked up from germline, CDR1 is SGHVS and CDR2 is FQNEAQ. Losses at the gene ends were 5 bases for V and 7 bases for J; bases not matched to a gene: 10. CDR3: CASSKWTGTEEQYF. Written as DNA, the CDR3 is TGTGCCAGCAGCAAATGGACAGGGACGGAAGAGCAGTACTTC.

The chain has TRBV4-1 and TRBJ1-6; perhaps TRBD1 as D (5 bases). Germline V CDR1 and CDR2: MGHRA, YSYEKL. V was cut by 5 bases and J by 0 bases, with 8 bases left in between. The CDR3 has 15 residues. The CDR3 DNA reads as TGCGCCAGCAGCGACACAGGCTCCTATAATTCACCCCTCCACTTT. Translation gives CASSDTGSYNSPLHF.

The chain uses TRBV11-2 and TRBJ2-2; the match to TRBD2 covers 8 bases. Germline V gives CDR1 SGHAT, CDR2 FQNNGV. This CDR3 is 16 amino acids long. The J segment lost 5 bases and the V segment lost 2 bases, leaving 7 bases of the junction unmatched. The CDR3 sequence: CASSLRRGAGTGELFF. In DNA form, the CDR3 reads TGTGCCAGCAGCTTAAGGCGGGGGGCCGGAACCGGGGAGCTGTTTTTT.

V usage is TRBV4-2 and J usage is TRBJ2-1, with 9 bases matching TRBD2. J lost 8 bases, V lost 1 base, and 6 bases had no gene match. Looked up from germline, CDR1 is LGHNA and CDR2 is YNFKEQ. The CDR3 covers 15 residues. CDR3 in amino acids: CASSQGGGASDEQFF. As DNA, the CDR3 is TGTGCCAGCAGCCAAGGCGGGGGGGCCAGCGATGAGCAGTTCTTC.

CDR3 in DNA: TGCGCCAGCAGCGTTAGCGGGGGTAGAGATACGCAGTATTTT. Translation gives CASSVSGGRDTQYF. This chain joins TRBV5-1 and TRBJ2-3; TRBD2 matches 9 bases. CDR3 length: 14 amino acids. V dropped 4 bases and J dropped 5; count of bases not matched to a gene: 5. The V gene's germline CDR1 is SGHRS and CDR2 YFSETQ. Variable domain in full (rest from reference TRBV5-1 and TRBJ2-3): KAGVTQTPRYLIKTRGQQVTLSCSPISGHRSVSWYQQTPGQGLQFLFEYFSETQRNKGNFPGRFSGRQFSNSRSEMNVSTLELGDSALYLCASSVSGGRDTQYFGPGTRLTVL.

The V call is TRBV4-3, the J call TRBJ1-6; maybe TRBD1 (6 bases). This CDR3 spans 15 amino acids. Trimming took 0 bases from V and 9 from J, leaving 12 bases between them. Per germline, CDR1 LGHNA and CDR2 YSLEER. CDR3 in DNA: TGCGCCAGCAGCCAAGATGGGGACAACAGTTCACCCCTCCACTTT. As protein: CASSQDGDNSSPLHF.

This chain joins TRBV5-4 and TRBJ2-7, with 8 bases fitting TRBD2. The CDR3 sequence is 15 residues long. V dropped 0 bases and J dropped 6; count of bases not matched to a gene: 8. CDR1 is SGHNT and CDR2 is YYREEE in the germline V gene (reference sequence). The CDR3 bases are TGTGCCAGCAGCTTGGCCGGGACTAGTCTGGTCGAGCAGTACTTC. Protein product: CASSLAGTSLVEQYF.

The chain joins TRBV11-2 to TRBJ2-7; 9 nucleotides align to TRBD1. The CDR3 totals 13 residues. J lost 3 bases, V lost 4 bases, and 1 base had no gene match. Germline assignment: CDR1 SGHAT and CDR2 FQNNGV. The CDR3 DNA follows: TGTGCCAGCAGCTGGGGACAGGGCTACGAGCAGTACTTC. Translating it yields CASSWGQGYEQYF.

The sample holds a few counts of this clone. The chain uses TRBV7-2 and TRBJ2-7; 9 nucleotides agree with TRBD1. After removal of 5 bases from V and 3 bases from J, the junction contained 14 bases not matched to a gene. This CDR3 has 17 amino acids. Germline V gene data show CDR1 as SGHTA and CDR2 as FQGNSA. The CDR3 DNA reads TGTGCCAGCAGCCTTCGCGGGACAGGGCTCTACGTCTACGAGCAGTACTTC. Protein: CASSLRGTGLYVYEQYF.

This chain joins TRBV30 and TRBJ2-2; no clear D. Germline values: CDR1 GTSNPN, CDR2 SVGIG (reference sequence). Deletions cut 3 bases from V and 4 bases from J, with 12 bases between. CDR3 length: 14 amino acids. The CDR3 DNA follows: TGTGCCTGGAGGGTCAGGAAAGGCACCGGGGAGCTGTTTTTT. Protein: CAWRVRKGTGELFF. The variable domain in full, with the rest retrieved from reference TRBV30 and TRBJ2-2, is SQTIHQWPATLVQPVGSPLSLECTVEGTSNPNLYWYRQAAGRGLQLLFYSVGIGQISSEVPQNLSASRPQDRQFILSSKKLLLSDSGFYLCAWRVRKGTGELFFGEGSRLTVL.

The sample holds a few counts of this clone. This chain connects TRBV19 to TRBJ2-2; TRBD2 agrees at 14 bases. The germline gives CDR1 LNHDA, CDR2 SQIVND (reference sequence). With V trimmed by 7 bases and J by 4 bases, 2 bases remained unmatched. This CDR3 spans 15 amino acids. The CDR3 protein is CASTGLAGGTGELFF. The CDR3 DNA sequence: TGTGCCAGTACTGGACTAGCGGGGGGCACCGGGGAGCTGTTTTTT.

J is TRBJ2-2 and V is TRBV11-2, with TRBD2 as a possible D gene (5 bases). The CDR3 loop spans 14 amino acids. Germline V gene sequence: CDR1 SGHAT, CDR2 FQNNGV. Trimming took off 2 bases at V and 4 bases at J, with 8 bases between the two ends. The CDR3 region is CASSLMGVTGELFF. DNA for the CDR3: TGTGCCAGCAGCTTAATGGGAGTCACCGGGGAGCTGTTTTTT.

The V call is TRBV19, the J call TRBJ2-3; D might be TRBD1 or TRBD2, each matching 6 bases. V was trimmed by 7 bases and J by 1 base, leaving 12 bases between them. The CDR3 totals 14 residues. Germline V CDR1 and CDR2: LNHDA, SQIVND (reference sequence). As DNA, the CDR3 is TGTGCCAGTAAGATAAGGGGGGGCACAGATACGCAGTATTTT. Protein: CASKIRGGTDTQYF.

The chain couples TRBV6-2 or TRBV6-3 to TRBJ1-1; D gene ambiguous. Trimming took off 4 bases at V and 4 bases at J, with 13 bases between the two ends. In germline, CDR1 is MNHEY, CDR2 SVGEGT. The length of the CDR3 is 14 residues. The CDR3 region is CASSLLGFGTEAFF. DNA of the CDR3: TGTGCCAGCAGTTTACTCGGGTTTGGCACTGAAGCTTTCTTT.

The chain joins TRBV7-9 to TRBJ1-6; D uncertain. The germline V gene has CDR1 SEHNR and CDR2 FQNEAQ (reference sequence). The CDR3 covers 11 residues. With 4 bases removed from V and 7 bases from J, the gap between germline ends came to 2 bases. The CDR3 reads CASSYNSPLHF. The CDR3, as DNA: TGTGCCAGCAGCTACAATTCACCCCTCCACTTT.

The V gene is TRBV20-1, the J gene TRBJ2-7; 8 bases are shared with TRBD2. Per the germline V gene, CDR1 is DFQATT and CDR2 is SNEGSKA (reference sequence). Germline trimming cut 3 bases from V and 4 bases from J; bases unmatched to any gene: 11. The CDR3 runs 15 residues. CDR3 in amino acids: CSASGSRGGMYEQYF. The CDR3 DNA sequence: TGCAGTGCTAGTGGTTCCCGGGGGGGCATGTACGAGCAGTACTTC.

The chain uses TRBV18 and TRBJ1-4, with D possibly being TRBD1 (6 bases). This CDR3 spans 16 amino acids. V was pared by 0 bases and J by 4 bases, with 12 bases between. Germline assignment: CDR1 KGHSH and CDR2 LQKENI. In DNA form, the CDR3 reads TGTGCCAGCTCACCACCGGCAGGGGATTATAATGAAAAACTGTTTTTT. Translated, it gives CASSPPAGDYNEKLFF.

The rearrangement joins TRBV19 to TRBJ1-2; D is unclear. In germline, CDR1 is LNHDA, CDR2 SQIVND (reference sequence). The V end lost 5 bases, the J end lost 0 bases, and 13 bases lay between the germline ends. The CDR3 covers 15 residues. The CDR3 is CASSFAVSANYGYTF. The CDR3 DNA sequence: TGTGCCAGTAGTTTCGCGGTGTCAGCTAACTATGGCTACACCTTC.

The chain joins TRBV5-1 to TRBJ2-7; D gene uncertain. V lost 0 bases and J 3 bases, leaving 10 bases between the germline ends. This CDR3 has 14 amino acids. Germline CDR1 is SGHRS and CDR2 is YFSETQ. The CDR3 DNA reads TGCGCCAGCAGCTTGGGACACCAGGTCTACGAGCAGTACTTC. Its protein product is CASSLGHQVYEQYF.

The gene calls are TRBV3-1 (or the pseudogene TRBV3-2) and TRBJ1-1, with 7 bases identical to TRBD1. Germline V CDR1 and CDR2: LGHDT, YNNKEL (reference sequence). The CDR3 extends over 12 amino acids. With 1 base clipped from V and 11 bases from J, the junction kept 4 bases outside the gene matches. CDR3 protein: CASSQASGGAFF. The CDR3 coding sequence is TGTGCCAGCAGCCAAGCGTCAGGGGGTGCTTTCTTT.